These 9 T cell receptor beta chains came from one sample sequenced in a study of cytomegalovirus exposure and HLA in healthy donors. PCR used 60 Vbeta primers and 13 Jbeta primers. Assay used: immunoSEQ multiplex PCR; TCRdb lists only in-frame clones, some missing. The repertoire holds 100,000 to 150,000 clones, with about four fifths as singletons. The specimen was PBMCs. Receptors originate from a middle-aged man in good health and CMV-seronegative.

The J gene is TRBJ2-2, the V gene TRBV10-3; 12 bases agree with TRBD1. After removal of 4 bases from V and 4 bases from J, the junction contained 10 bases not matched to a gene. The germline V gene encodes CDR1 ENHRY and CDR2 SYGVKD. This CDR3 region has 18 residues. In DNA form, the CDR3 reads TGTGCCATCAGTGGAGGAGGGGGACAGGGGGCGCCCACCGGGGAGCTGTTTTTT. It is translated as CAISGGGGQGAPTGELFF.

The gene calls are TRBV9 and TRBJ1-2, with a possible D match to TRBD1 (6 bases). Germline values: CDR1 SGDLS, CDR2 YYNGEE. There are 14 residues in the CDR3. The V end was cut by 4 bases, the J end by 2 bases, with 12 bases between. The CDR3 bases are TGTGCCAGCAGCCTCACCGACAGGAACTATGGCTACACCTTC. Translating it yields CASSLTDRNYGYTF.

The chain uses TRBV27 and TRBJ2-2; TRBD2 aligns across 12 bases. CDR3 size: 15 residues. The V gene end was trimmed by 5 bases and the J gene end by 5 bases; junction bases not matched to a gene: 3. Germline-derived CDR1 and CDR2 are MNHEY and SMNVEV (reference sequence). This CDR3 is CASSQTSGGTGELFF. The CDR3 DNA reads TGTGCCAGCAGTCAGACTAGCGGGGGAACCGGGGAGCTGTTTTTT.

This chain uses TRBV5-8 with TRBJ1-5; no reliable D call. The CDR3 contains 13 residues. The V end lost 3 bases, the J end lost 5 bases, and 9 bases lay between the germline ends. CDR1 is SGHTS and CDR2 is YDEGEE in the germline V gene. CDR3 region: CASSWREYQPQHF. CDR3 DNA sequence: TGTGCCAGCAGCTGGCGGGAGTATCAGCCCCAGCATTTT.

The chain employs TRBV2 and TRBJ1-2; D unresolved. The V end lost 6 bases, the J end lost 4 bases, and 12 bases lay between the germline ends. CDR3 length equals 13 residues. Germline lookup yields CDR1 SNHLY and CDR2 FYNNEI. This CDR3 is CASSVRDGYGYTF. In DNA form, the CDR3 reads TGTGCCAGCAGCGTGCGGGATGGCTATGGCTACACCTTC.

The chain links TRBV6-5 to TRBJ1-1; unclear D gene. The CDR3 covers 14 residues. The V and J ends lost 5 bases and 1 base respectively, with 11 bases between them. Germline loops: CDR1 MNHEY, CDR2 SVGAGI. The CDR3 protein is CASSPYPGNTEAFF. The CDR3 DNA reads TGTGCCAGCAGTCCATACCCAGGGAACACTGAAGCTTTCTTT.

The sample holds one count of this clone. This sequence joins TRBV6-6 and TRBJ2-1; 10 bases are a match to TRBD2. Germline V gene data show CDR1 as MNHNY and CDR2 as SVGAGI (reference sequence). The CDR3 is made up of 15 amino acids. With 4 bases clipped from V and 7 bases from J, the junction kept 7 bases outside the gene matches. CDR3 in amino acids: CASSLSGGAVNEQFF. CDR3 nucleotides: TGTGCCAGCAGTTTAAGCGGGGGGGCCGTAAATGAGCAGTTCTTC.

This sequence joins TRBV6-5 and TRBJ2-5; the D gene is possibly TRBD2 (5 bases). The V gene's germline CDR1 is MNHEY and CDR2 SVGAGI. This CDR3 spans 15 amino acids. Deletions cut 2 bases from V and 4 bases from J, with 14 bases between. The CDR3 sequence: CASSYRAARGETQYF. CDR3 nucleotides: TGTGCCAGCAGTTACAGAGCGGCAAGAGGAGAGACCCAGTACTTC.

This clone appeared a single time. This chain joins TRBV10-3 and TRBJ1-2; 7 bases are shared with TRBD1. The CDR3 totals 15 residues. The junction had 10 bases not matched to a gene; V was cut back by 6 bases and J by 3 bases. Germline V gives CDR1 ENHRY, CDR2 SYGVKD. CDR3 nucleotide sequence: TGTGCCATCAGACAGGGGTATCACCTCTACTATGGCTACACCTTC. Protein: CAIRQGYHLYYGYTF.